The clone carrying this TCR beta chain appeared many times. Its target is unknown. The data were obtained in a study of human T cells and chemical hapten exposure. Study outcomes and limitations: Having alopecia, donors may respond immunologically unlike healthy people.

The germline V gene has CDR1 LNHDA and CDR2 SQIVND (reference sequence). Trimming cost V 3 bases and J 3 bases; bases outside gene matches: 7. This CDR3 contains 15 residues. Individual cDNA molecules (in the library) carried attached unique molecular identifiers. TCRdb ran MiXCR on the RACE reads and lists one entry per CDR3 protein. Of some 49,000 distinct CDR3 sequences listed, about a tenth are singletons. Time point defined: patch test 1, 2 weeks after DPC sensitization. Described treatment: therapeutic diphenylcyclopropenone sensitization with weekly scalp DPC. The material sequenced was whole blood, taken in connection with sensitization to the hapten diphenylcyclopropenone (DPC). The receptor was derived from a woman in her 50s with alopecia areata. Some clones in this sample may be carry-over from other donors' samples. The V call is TRBV19, the J call TRBJ2-7; 8 bases line up with TRBD1. This CDR3 is CASSMQAGGRYEQYF. The DNA of the CDR3 is TGTGCCAGTAGTATGCAGGCAGGGGGCCGCTACGAGCAGTACTTC.